A selection of T cell receptor beta chains follows, all from one sample in a study of T-cell reconstitution after alpha-beta-depleted transplantation in children. Each CDR3 protein is one row after TCRdb ran MiXCR on the PCR reads. The table lists about 350,000 distinct CDR3 sequences, around 16% of them singletons. Sample: PBMCs, mostly from graft donor cells, taken 360 days after TCRalphabeta/CD19-depleted stem cell transplant. These receptor sequences come from a male patient between 2 and 10 years old who had a stem cell transplant for acute lymphoblastic leukemia, so the T cells may come from the graft donor. The CDR3 runs from the conserved cysteine through the conserved F or W. A D gene is named only where the DNA matches it firmly. Clone size appears in some rows only: once, few, many, or a class for an expanded clone.

j_call v_call d_call clone_size cdr3_aa cdr3_nt
TRBJ2-7 TRBV28 NA NA CAEGYAGEQYF TGTGCGGAAGGGTACGCCGGCGAGCAGTACTTC
TRBJ2-1 TRBV10-3 NA few CAISEIPYNEQFF TGTGCCATCAGTGAGATTCCCTACAATGAGCAGTTCTTC
TRBJ2-7 TRBV13 NA NA CASRLVWQGPNEQYF TGTGCCAGCCGCCTGGTTTGGCAGGGCCCGAACGAGCAGTACTTC
TRBJ2-1 TRBV12-3/TRBV12-4 NA many CASSPPGVVGQFF TGTGCCAGCAGCCCCCCGGGGGTCGTAGGGCAGTTCTTC
TRBJ1-3 TRBV27 NA few CSSSRGIGSGNTIYF TGTTCCAGCAGTCGGGGTATAGGCTCTGGAAACACCATATATTTT
TRBJ2-7 TRBV25-1 NA few CASSELTLKAQYF TGTGCCAGCAGTGAGCTTACTTTAAAAGCGCAGTACTTC
TRBJ2-1 TRBV5-1 NA NA CASSFSDSNEQFF TGCGCCAGCAGCTTTTCGGACTCTAATGAGCAGTTCTTC
TRBJ2-7 TRBV5-5 TRBD1 NA CASSRDRETYEQYF TGTGCCAGCAGCCGAGACAGGGAAACCTACGAGCAGTACTTC
TRBJ2-7 TRBV28 TRBD2 many CASSLMGSGSLTYEQYF TGTGCCAGCAGTTTAATGGGAAGCGGGAGCTTGACCTACGAGCAGTACTTC
TRBJ2-7 TRBV7-9 NA NA CASSLGGGMAEQYF TGTGCCAGCAGCTTAGGCGGAGGGATGGCCGAGCAGTACTTC
TRBJ2-7 TRBV4-1 TRBD1 few CASSQGKPGGKGAYEQYF TGCGCCAGCAGCCAAGGTAAACCAGGGGGAAAGGGGGCCTACGAGCAGTACTTC
TRBJ2-2 TRBV4-2 TRBD2 many CASSQDRAGGPGGELFF TGTGCCAGCAGCCAAGACCGAGCGGGAGGGCCCGGCGGGGAGCTGTTTTTT
TRBJ1-2 TRBV9 NA few CASSLSGPYGYTF TGTGCCAGCAGCTTATCGGGCCCCTATGGCTACACCTTC
TRBJ2-7 TRBV5-1 TRBD1 NA CASSLAGDRAYEQHF TGCGCCAGCAGCTTGGCCGGGGACAGGGCCTACGAGCAGCACTTC
TRBJ2-7 TRBV7-8 NA few CASSLTGYSYEQYF TGTGCCAGCAGCTTGACAGGCTACTCCTACGAGCAGTACTTC
TRBJ2-4 TRBV4-1 NA many CASSQDSIRGNIQYF TGCGCCAGCAGCCAAGATAGTATTCGGGGAAACATTCAGTACTTC
TRBJ2-3 TRBV10-3 NA NA CAITEYDSTDTQYF TGTGCCATCACAGAGTACGACAGCACAGATACGCAGTATTTT
TRBJ2-3 TRBV5-1 NA few CASSFQADTQYF TGCGCCAGCAGCTTTCAGGCAGATACGCAGTATTTT
TRBJ2-2 TRBV19 TRBD1 few CATRTGANTGELFF TGTGCCACAAGGACAGGCGCGAACACCGGGGAGCTGTTTTTT
TRBJ2-7 TRBV20-1 TRBD2 few CSAPLAYEQYF TGCAGTGCTCCACTAGCGTACGAGCAGTACTTC
TRBJ2-7 TRBV6-5 TRBD2 NA CASSYSTSGPYEQYF TGTGCCAGCAGTTACTCGACTAGCGGACCCTACGAGCAGTACTTC
TRBJ2-7 TRBV12-3/TRBV12-4 NA many CASSRGGSEQYF TGTGCCAGCTCCAGGGGAGGTAGCGAGCAGTACTTC
TRBJ2-2 TRBV6-2/TRBV6-3 NA many CASNFLGLDSTGELFF TGTGCCAGCAACTTCTTGGGGCTAGATAGCACCGGGGAGCTGTTTTTT
TRBJ2-3 TRBV28 TRBD2 few CASSLSGRAADTQYF TGTGCCAGCAGTCTTAGCGGGAGGGCCGCAGATACGCAGTATTTT
TRBJ2-4 TRBV29-1 NA few CSVGVSGTKNIQYF TGCAGCGTTGGGGTTTCCGGGACCAAAAACATTCAGTACTTC
TRBJ2-1 TRBV3-1 NA few CASSQEVGTYNEQFF TGTGCCAGCAGCCAAGAGGTCGGGACATACAATGAGCAGTTCTTC
TRBJ2-1 TRBV5-1 TRBD2 NA CASGRTSGRHYNEQFF TGCGCCAGCGGACGGACTAGCGGGAGGCATTACAATGAGCAGTTCTTC
TRBJ2-7 TRBV12-3/TRBV12-4 TRBD2 many CASSLVVRELTYEQYF TGTGCCAGCAGTTTAGTCGTGCGGGAGTTAACCTACGAGCAGTACTTC
TRBJ2-5 TRBV12-3/TRBV12-4 NA NA CASSPGTSVMETQYF TGTGCCAGCAGTCCCGGGACCAGCGTTATGGAGACCCAGTACTTC
TRBJ2-1 TRBV7-2 NA many CASSEQTGSSEQFF TGTGCCAGCAGCGAACAAACAGGGAGCAGTGAGCAGTTCTTC
TRBJ2-7 TRBV28 TRBD2 few CASSLISSGFYEQYF TGTGCCAGCAGTTTAATATCTAGCGGGTTCTACGAGCAGTACTTC
TRBJ2-5 TRBV20-1 NA few CSARVRVQETQYF TGCAGTGCTAGAGTCAGGGTCCAAGAGACCCAGTACTTC
TRBJ2-1 TRBV27 TRBD2 few CASLPLTGWTSGSHPRSEQFF TGTGCCAGCTTACCCCTCACCGGATGGACTAGCGGGAGCCATCCCCGGAGTGAGCAGTTCTTC
TRBJ1-5 TRBV28 TRBD1 NA CASSGTGTGAQPQHF TGTGCCAGCAGTGGGACCGGGACAGGGGCTCAGCCCCAGCATTTT
TRBJ2-7 TRBV4-3 NA NA CASSQAWGSYEQYF TGCGCCAGCAGCCAAGCCTGGGGCTCCTACGAGCAGTACTTC
TRBJ2-2 TRBV11-1 NA NA CASSFPISYDPHTGELFF TGTGCCAGCAGCTTCCCAATTTCTTACGACCCCCACACCGGGGAGCTGTTTTTT
TRBJ2-7 TRBV4-3 TRBD2 NA CASSRYGGRLAHEQYF TGCGCCAGCAGCCGCTATGGCGGGAGGTTAGCGCACGAGCAGTACTTC
TRBJ2-5 TRBV5-6 TRBD2 NA CASSLLAGGGETQYF TGTGCCAGCAGCCTTCTAGCGGGAGGAGGAGAGACCCAGTACTTC
TRBJ2-2 TRBV6-1 TRBD2 NA CASSGVAGEGAGELFF TGTGCCAGCAGCGGCGTAGCGGGGGAAGGGGCCGGGGAGCTGTTTTTT
TRBJ2-5 TRBV20-1 NA few CSAPLISETQYF TGCAGTGCCCCACTCATAAGTGAGACCCAGTACTTC
TRBJ2-1 TRBV7-9 NA NA CASSSLSGGGLNEQFF TGTGCCAGCAGCTCGCTTAGCGGAGGCGGGCTAAATGAGCAGTTCTTC
TRBJ2-7 TRBV3-1 TRBD1 few CASSQGSGTGGYEQYF TGTGCCAGCAGCCAAGGGTCCGGGACAGGGGGGTACGAGCAGTACTTC
TRBJ1-2 TRBV27 NA many CASSLSQNYGYTF TGTGCCAGCAGTTTAAGTCAGAACTATGGCTACACCTTC
TRBJ2-3 TRBV5-1 NA NA CASSLDGYGGTDTQYF TGCGCCAGCAGCTTGGATGGTTACGGCGGAACAGATACGCAGTATTTT
TRBJ2-2 TRBV15 NA once CATSREGARPPTGELFF TGTGCCACCAGCAGAGAGGGGGCGCGCCCCCCCACCGGGGAGCTGTTTTTT
TRBJ2-3 TRBV6-5 NA few CASRTGGLPPDTQYF TGTGCCAGCAGGACAGGCGGACTACCCCCAGATACGCAGTATTTT
TRBJ2-7 TRBV20-1 NA NA CSAGDIAYEQYF TGCAGTGCTGGGGACATCGCCTACGAGCAGTATTTC
TRBJ2-1 TRBV18 NA NA CASSPPGGENEQFF TGTGCCAGCTCACCACCGGGGGGTGAAAATGAGCAGTTCTTC
TRBJ1-6 TRBV7-9 TRBD1 NA CASSRVGQGISPLHF TGTGCCAGCAGCCGGGTCGGACAGGGGATCTCACCCCTCCACTTT
TRBJ2-1 TRBV12-3/TRBV12-4 TRBD2 few CASRTSGSSNEQFF TGTGCCAGCCGTACGAGCGGGAGTAGCAATGAGCAGTTCTTC
TRBJ2-1 TRBV4-1 TRBD1 few CASSQDDRDFSYNEQFF TGCGCCAGCAGCCAAGACGACAGGGATTTCTCCTACAATGAGCAGTTCTTC
TRBJ2-1 TRBV18 NA few CASSPPATREQFF TGTGCCAGCTCACCACCGGCCACCAGAGAGCAGTTCTTC
TRBJ2-5 TRBV7-7 TRBD1 few CASSLGDRIQETQYF TGTGCTAGCAGCTTAGGGGACAGGATCCAAGAGACCCAGTACTTC